The T cell receptor beta chain under discussion was sequenced for a study of blood T cell repertoires in COVID-19. Study-wide context: Acute and convalescent COVID-19 samples came from the United States, Italy and Spain. PBMCs, B-cell-depleted T cells, or T cells were the source of the cDNA or gDNA that made up the material.

The table came from immunoSEQ multiplex PCR; TCRdb's copy has only in-frame clones and leaves some out. The sample gives under 250,000 clones, 84% of which show up once; under 5% is in the top ten. CDR1 and CDR2 from the germline V gene are SGHVS and FNYEAQ. CDR3 size: 16 residues. Deletions cut 8 bases from V and 4 bases from J, with 20 bases between. The chain uses TRBV7-6 and TRBJ2-2, with a weak D call TRBD1 (6 bases). The sequencing sample was made of peripheral blood. This TCR derives from a man aged 50 or older with acute or convalescent COVID-19. Here the CDR3 DNA reads TGTGCCAGCGGAACTCAGGGGTTAGCATCCACCGGGGAGCTGTTTTTT. Protein sequence: CASGTQGLASTGELFF.